This entry features one T cell receptor (beta chain) sequence. Its antigen is not identified. These data originate in a study of cytomegalovirus exposure and HLA in healthy donors. The PCR ran on 60 Vbeta and 13 Jbeta primers. Produced via immunoSEQ multiplex PCR; TCRdb's table is partial and in-frame only. The data show roughly 200,000 clones, approximately 80% seen once. Study results and limitations: In presence/absence analyses, roughly uniform sequencing depth across donors was assumed. A missense DCLRE1C variant was associated with V- and J-gene trimming of TCR beta chains in a later analysis, and an independent cohort replicated the association. Some V segments, TRBV6-2 and TRBV6-3 among them, were indistinguishable and were therefore excluded. Earlier analysis found most TCR beta V segments productive about 87% or about 30% of the time.

The germline gives CDR1 SGHDN, CDR2 FVKESK. The CDR3 consists of 17 residues. After removal of 0 bases from V and 4 bases from J, the junction contained 11 bases not matched to a gene. This receptor was taken from a boy younger than 10 in good health and CMV-seronegative. The sequenced sample consisted of PBMCs. J is TRBJ2-7 and V is TRBV14, with TRBD1 matching over 8 bases. The CDR3 DNA is TGTGCCAGCAGCCAAGATGGGCCAGGGGGCGTTAGGTACGAGCAGTACTTC. Translation gives CASSQDGPGGVRYEQYF.